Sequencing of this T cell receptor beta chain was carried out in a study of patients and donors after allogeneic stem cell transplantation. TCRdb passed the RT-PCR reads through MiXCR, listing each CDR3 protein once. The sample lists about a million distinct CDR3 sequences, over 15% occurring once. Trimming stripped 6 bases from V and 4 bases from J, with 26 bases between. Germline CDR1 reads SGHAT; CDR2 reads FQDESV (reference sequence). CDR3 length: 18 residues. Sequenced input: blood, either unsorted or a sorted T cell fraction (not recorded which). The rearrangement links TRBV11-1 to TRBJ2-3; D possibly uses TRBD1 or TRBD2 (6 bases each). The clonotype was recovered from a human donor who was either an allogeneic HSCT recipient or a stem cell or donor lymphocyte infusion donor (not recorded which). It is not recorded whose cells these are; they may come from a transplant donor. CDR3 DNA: TGTGCCAGCAGTGACCAGAGGGGGGCAGGTCTAATTTCAGATACGCAGTATTTT. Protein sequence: CASSDQRGAGLISDTQYF.